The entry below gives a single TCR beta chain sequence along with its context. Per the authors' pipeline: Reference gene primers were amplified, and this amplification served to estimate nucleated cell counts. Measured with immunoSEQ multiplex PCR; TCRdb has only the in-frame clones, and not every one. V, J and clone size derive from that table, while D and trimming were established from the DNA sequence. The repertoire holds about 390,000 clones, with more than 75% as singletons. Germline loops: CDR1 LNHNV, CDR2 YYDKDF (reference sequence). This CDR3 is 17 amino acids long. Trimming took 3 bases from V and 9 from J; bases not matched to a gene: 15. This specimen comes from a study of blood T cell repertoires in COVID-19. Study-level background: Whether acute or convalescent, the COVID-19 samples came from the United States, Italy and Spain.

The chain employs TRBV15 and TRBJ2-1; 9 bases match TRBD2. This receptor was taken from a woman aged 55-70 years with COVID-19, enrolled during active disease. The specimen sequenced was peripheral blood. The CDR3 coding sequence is TGTGCCACCAGCAGCGCCGGACTAGCGATAACAGAACGTGAGCAGTTCTTC. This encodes CATSSAGLAITEREQFF.